This T cell receptor (beta chain) was captured by sequencing in a study of T cell responses to AZD1222 COVID-19 vaccine. The V end lost 0 bases, the J end lost 5 bases, and 7 bases lay between the germline ends. Germline loops: CDR1 SGHAT, CDR2 FQNNGV. The CDR3 loop spans 13 amino acids. TCRdb keeps only in-frame clones here, not all; method: immunoSEQ multiplex PCR. The table lists roughly 140,000 clones, approximately 90% of them singletons, with 5% in the top ten. Study-wide points: Reports indicate that nearly half of spike-specific TCRs are directed at unmutated variant regions. The donors showed a predominance of white British ancestry and of females, with possible underestimation of clonal diversity. The span of vaccine-associated CD4 TCRs extended across spike, with dominance at 160-218 and 743-854.

Details on this clone: What it recognizes is unknown.

This sequence originates from an adult in good health. The V call is TRBV11-2, the J call TRBJ2-5; no definite D call. This specimen consisted of peripheral blood, obtained on day 0 of AZD1222 vaccination. The CDR3 DNA reads TGTGCCAGCAGCTTAGATGGTTTGGAGACCCAGTACTTC. Protein sequence: CASSLDGLETQYF.